This TCR beta chain was captured in a study of T cells in women clearing cervical HPV infection. Turning to this clone: Its antigen is currently unknown. Read sequence stops 3 residues before the CDR3 end, and the germline J gene provides the missing end.

Study conclusions and caveats: CIN3+ cases had significantly higher TCR repertoire richness than controls, but evenness did not differ. TRBV6-7 abundance was lower in cases than controls (around 0.1% versus 0.15%).

This CDR3 comprises 17 residues. Germline CDR1 reads DFQATT; CDR2 reads SNEGSKA (reference sequence). Trimming removed 3 bases at V and 0 bases at J, with 19 bases between. Libraries were prepared by immunoSEQ multiplex PCR; TCRdb keeps only in-frame clonotypes and omits some of them. The table lists about 30,000 clones. The rearrangement uses TRBV20-1 and TRBJ2-3, with a possible D match to TRBD2 (6 bases). Sequencing used blood buffy coat. This receptor was obtained from a woman between 18 and 70 years old with a cervical HPV16 infection that either progressed to CIN3+ or cleared (not recorded which). CDR3: CSASTPFGSGSTDTQYF. The CDR3 DNA, read in part, is TGCAGTGCTAGTACTCCCTTCGGGAGCGGGAGCACAGATACG.